The source of this T cell receptor beta chain is a study of siplizumab effects on memory and regulatory T cells. Study-level findings and limits: In unstimulated cells, naive T cells appeared more diverse than memory T cells and seemed major alloresponse contributors. Just a small share of alloreactive clones was traced back to unstimulated subsets.

CDR1 is GTSNPN, CDR2 SVGIG, per germline (reference sequence). V lost 0 bases and J lost 7; bases outside the gene matches: 6. The CDR3 sequence is 15 residues long. Details on this clone: Its antigen remains unidentified.

Sequenced by immunoSEQ multiplex PCR; TCRdb stores in-frame clones only, minus some. The sample yields about 64,000 clones, around 96% seen once. J is TRBJ1-2 and V is TRBV30; 12 bases are shared with TRBD1. This TCR was sampled from a human donor in good health. The sequencing input was naive CD8+ T cells sorted from blood. The CDR3 loop is CAWSVTGTGGGGYTF. The DNA for the CDR3 is TGTGCCTGGAGTGTAACCGGGACAGGGGGCGGTGGCTACACCTTC. The variable domain in full, with the rest retrieved from reference TRBV30 and TRBJ1-2, is SQTIHQWPATLVQPVGSPLSLECTVEGTSNPNLYWYRQAAGRGLQLLFYSVGIGQISSEVPQNLSASRPQDRQFILSSKKLLLSDSGFYLCAWSVTGTGGGGYTFGSGTRLTVV.